The next 16 T cell receptor beta chains were all read from a single sample in a study of cytomegalovirus exposure and HLA in healthy donors. PCR primers comprised 60 Vbeta and 13 Jbeta primers. This table comes from immunoSEQ multiplex PCR, and its TCRdb copy is limited to in-frame clones, with some not included. The sample lists about 130,000 clones, 75% to 85% seen once, with roughly 4.2% in the top ten. The sequenced material came from PBMCs. These receptor sequences come from a middle-aged woman in good health and CMV-seronegative.

The rearrangement links TRBV5-6 to TRBJ1-2; D is possibly TRBD1 (6 bases). Germline V gene data show CDR1 as SGHDT and CDR2 as YYEEEE. V gave up 3 bases and J gave up 4 bases, with 16 bases separating them. The CDR3 runs 15 residues. The CDR3 loop is CASSSFQGKVYGYTF. The CDR3 bases are TGTGCCAGCAGCTCTTTCCAGGGGAAGGTCTATGGCTACACCTTC.

This clone was counted between two and nine times. The V gene is TRBV19, the J gene TRBJ2-2, with D tentatively TRBD1 (6 bases). Germline CDR1 reads LNHDA; CDR2 reads SQIVND (reference sequence). This CDR3 is 14 amino acids long. The germline V and J ends were trimmed by 6 bases and 4 bases, with 12 bases remaining between them. The CDR3 sequence is CASRQGSFTGELFF. The DNA of the CDR3 is TGTGCCAGTAGGCAGGGGAGTTTCACCGGGGAGCTGTTTTTT.

The chain is built from TRBV5-8 and TRBJ1-5; D unclear. CDR1 and CDR2 (germline): SGHTS, YDEGEE. The CDR3 is made up of 15 amino acids. Trimming cost V 4 bases and J 0 bases, with 11 bases left between them. The CDR3 DNA reads as TGTGCCAGCAGCCTTTGGGGAGGTAGCAATCAGCCCCAGCATTTT. This gives the protein CASSLWGGSNQPQHF.

V and J are TRBV10-3 and TRBJ2-1; TRBD2 matches at 14 bases. CDR1 is ENHRY and CDR2 is SYGVKD in the germline V gene. The CDR3 has 16 residues. The junction had 7 bases not matched to a gene; V was cut back by 3 bases and J by 9 bases. CDR3 in amino acids: CAISESGTSGGREQFF. The CDR3 DNA is TGTGCCATCAGTGAATCTGGGACTAGCGGGGGACGTGAGCAGTTCTTC.

The J gene is TRBJ1-1, the V gene TRBV29-1; 7 bases are shared with TRBD1. Unmatched junction bases numbered 6, after V lost 7 bases and J lost 4 bases. The CDR3 covers 12 residues. Germline V gene lookup returns CDR1 SQVTM and CDR2 ANQGSEA. In DNA form, the CDR3 reads TGCAGCGCCCAGGGGGGTGGCACTGAAGCTTTCTTT. Protein product: CSAQGGGTEAFF.

The rearrangement links TRBV7-2 to TRBJ2-7; 7 bases map to TRBD1. Per the germline V gene, CDR1 is SGHTA and CDR2 is FQGNSA. The CDR3 is 16 residues long. Trimming at V came to 0 bases and at J to 6 bases, leaving 11 bases not matched to a gene. The CDR3 sequence is CASSLAGFGTASEQYF. CDR3 bases: TGTGCCAGCAGCTTAGCGGGTTTTGGGACAGCCAGCGAGCAGTACTTC.

The genes are TRBV19 and TRBJ1-5, with D perhaps matching TRBD1 (5 bases). Germline V CDR1 and CDR2: LNHDA, SQIVND (reference sequence). Trimming took 4 bases from V and 0 from J, leaving 16 bases between them. The CDR3 length is 17 residues. The CDR3 reads CASSSPGGGDSNQPQHF. CDR3 coding DNA: TGTGCCAGTAGTAGCCCCGGCGGAGGGGATAGCAATCAGCCCCAGCATTTT.

Points on this clone: The junction departs from the called germline gene at one end, perhaps through a read error. The rearrangement uses TRBV27 and TRBJ2-7, with 8 bases identical to TRBD1. The CDR3 runs to 16 residues. CDR1 MNHEY and CDR2 SMNVEV come from the germline V gene (reference sequence). The DNA of the CDR3 is TGTGCCAGCAGTGTATCACAGGGGGTTTTTGGCTACGAGCAGTACTTC. Translation: CASSVSQGVFGYEQYF.

The genes are TRBV7-6 and TRBJ1-1; 11 bases are a match to TRBD1. Trimming removed 1 base from V and 6 bases from J; junction bases left unmatched: 1. This CDR3 is 14 amino acids long. Germline V gene sequence: CDR1 SGHVS, CDR2 FNYEAQ. The CDR3 DNA reads TGTGCCAGCAGCTTAGGGGACAGGGGGGCTGAAGCTTTCTTT. Its protein is CASSLGDRGAEAFF.

This clone has more than one count but fewer than ten. This chain links TRBV4-3 with TRBJ2-7; 7 bases line up with TRBD1. The V gene end was trimmed by 0 bases and the J gene end by 0 bases; junction bases not matched to a gene: 8. CDR1 is LGHNA and CDR2 is YSLEER in the germline V gene. The CDR3 sequence is 17 residues long. This CDR3 is CASSQERGGTVSYEQYF. The CDR3 DNA reads TGCGCCAGCAGCCAAGAAAGAGGTGGGACAGTCTCCTACGAGCAGTACTTC.

This chain connects TRBV29-1 to TRBJ2-2; D possibly corresponds to TRBD2 (5 bases). The CDR3 has 11 amino acids. Germline V gives CDR1 SQVTM, CDR2 ANQGSEA. The ends were cut back, 5 bases at V and 4 bases at J, with 5 bases in the middle. The CDR3, as DNA: TGCAGCGTTACTAGCACCGGGGAGCTGTTTTTT. This translates into CSVTSTGELFF.

Comment on this clone: A junction boundary mismatches the germline segment, possibly from a read error. The V and J genes are TRBV6-5 and TRBJ2-5; a possible D gene is TRBD1 (5 bases). In germline, CDR1 is MNHEY, CDR2 SVGAGI. CDR3 size: 14 residues. CDR3 residues: CASSYSNRKETQYF. The CDR3 nucleotides are TGTGCTAGCAGTTACTCTAACAGGAAAGAGACCCAGTACTTC.

This chain joins TRBV7-3 and TRBJ1-2; 10 nucleotides match TRBD1. The CDR3 is 15 amino acids. The germline CDR1 and CDR2 sequences are SGHTA and FQGTGA. V trimming: 5 bases; J trimming: 3 bases; junction bases outside the gene matches: 6. CDR3 in amino acids: CASSVTGTGDYGYTF. The CDR3 DNA reads as TGTGCCAGCAGCGTCACCGGGACAGGGGACTATGGCTACACCTTC.

The count of this clone is one. The V call is TRBV19, the J call TRBJ2-7; 9 nucleotides align to TRBD2. The CDR3 spans 16 residues. Germline V gene lookup returns CDR1 LNHDA and CDR2 SQIVND (reference sequence). V shed 1 base, J shed 4 bases, and the junction held 8 bases outside the gene matches. CDR3 region: CASSIGARTSAYEQYF. CDR3 coding DNA: TGTGCCAGTAGTATAGGGGCCAGGACTAGCGCTTACGAGCAGTACTTC.

The J gene is TRBJ1-5, the V gene TRBV15; 7 bases are a match to TRBD1. The CDR3 is 12 amino acids. J gave up 7 bases and V 9 bases, and 6 bases lay outside the gene matches. The germline V gene has CDR1 LNHNV and CDR2 YYDKDF (reference sequence). CDR3 sequence (DNA): TGTGCCACTCGACAGGGCGGACAGCCCCAGCATTTT. Protein: CATRQGGQPQHF.

This chain connects TRBV19 to TRBJ1-5; 7 bases agree with TRBD1. Germline loops: CDR1 LNHDA, CDR2 SQIVND (reference sequence). V lost 9 bases to trimming and J lost 3 bases; unmatched junction nucleotides: 11. The CDR3 spans 15 residues. CDR3 protein: CASRNRGGNNQPQHF. The CDR3 DNA reads as TGTGCCAGCAGAAACAGGGGTGGGAACAATCAGCCCCAGCATTTT. The entire variable domain, with the rest obtained from reference TRBV19 and TRBJ1-5, is as follows: DGGITQSPKYLFRKEGQNVTLSCEQNLNHDAMYWYRQDPGQGLRLIYYSQIVNDFQKGDIAEGYSVSREKKESFPLTVTSAQKNPTAFYLCASRNRGGNNQPQHFGDGTRLSIL.